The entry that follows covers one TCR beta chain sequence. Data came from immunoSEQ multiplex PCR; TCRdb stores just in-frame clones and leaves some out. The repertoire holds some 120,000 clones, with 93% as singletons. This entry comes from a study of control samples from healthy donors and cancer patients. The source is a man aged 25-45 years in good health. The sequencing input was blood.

CDR3 region: CASIGQGETQYF. CDR3 bases: TGTGCCAGCATTGGGCAGGGCGAGACCCAGTACTTC. The chain couples TRBV7-9 to TRBJ2-5; D may be TRBD1 (5 bases). Germline assignment: CDR1 SEHNR and CDR2 FQNEAQ (reference sequence). The CDR3 length is 12 residues. Trimming stripped 7 bases from V and 5 bases from J, with 11 bases between.